Given below is one T cell receptor beta chain in context. This entry comes from a study of blood T cells in healthy people across ages. Next came a second PCR, run for about 7 to 12 cycles, which used a sample-barcoded 5' primer along with a J-beta primer mix. Each CDR3 protein is one row after TCRdb ran MiXCR on the 5' RACE reads. Of about 1.6 million distinct CDR3 sequences listed, almost 35% are singletons. Germline V gives CDR1 SEHNR, CDR2 FQNEAQ (reference sequence). The ends were cut back, 1 base at V and 4 bases at J, with 10 bases in the middle. This CDR3 has 14 amino acids. The chain has TRBV7-9 and TRBJ1-1; D might be TRBD1 (6 bases). The sequencing input was blood. The receptor was isolated from a woman aged 25 to 39 in good health. The chain's CDR3 is CASSLGYRATEAFF. The CDR3 DNA sequence: TGTGCCAGCAGCTTAGGATACAGGGCCACTGAAGCTTTCTTT.